This TCR beta chain derives from a study of shared clonotypes between healthy human individuals. The CDR3 loop spans 14 amino acids. The V end was cut by 5 bases, the J end by 2 bases, with 12 bases between. The germline V gene has CDR1 SGHTA and CDR2 FQGNSA. The repertoire was sequenced with immunoSEQ multiplex PCR; TCRdb's copy has only in-frame clones and lacks some. The sample has roughly 1,500,000 clones; 95% to 99% are singletons. V gene TRBV7-2 combines with J gene TRBJ1-1; no definite D call. The clonotype comes from a man aged 25-45 years in good health. The source material was naive CD4+ T cells sorted from blood. The subset here: CD45RA+ positively selected. The CDR3 here is CASSPLVKNTEAFF. The CDR3 DNA reads TGTGCCAGCAGCCCGCTAGTAAAAAACACTGAAGCTTTCTTT.